Presented here are 28 T cell receptor beta chains from one specimen sequenced in a study of monozygotic twins with inflammatory bowel disease. TCRdb derives one entry per CDR3 protein from the 5' RACE reads, leaving out DNA. Here the sample table reports about 160,000 distinct CDR3 sequences. The sample was blood. The receptors here all came from a human donor with ulcerative colitis or Crohn's disease, or a healthy co-twin of an affected twin (not recorded which).

The V gene is TRBV20-1, the J gene TRBJ1-5. Germline CDR1 DFQATT, CDR2 SNEGSKA (reference sequence). This CDR3 is 14 amino acids long. This chain's CDR3 is CSARDRLRVSPQHF.

The chain's CDR3 is CASRHLDTGELFF. The chain uses TRBV19 and TRBJ2-2. This CDR3 region has 13 residues. The germline CDR1 and CDR2 sequences are LNHDA and SQIVND (reference sequence).

CDR3 protein: CASSLSLLSGYEQYF. The rearrangement uses TRBV5-1 and TRBJ2-7. There are 15 residues in the CDR3. Germline CDR1 reads SGHRS; CDR2 reads YFSETQ.

The rearrangement uses TRBV19 and TRBJ1-2; TCRdb outputs TRBD1, but without DNA this stays unchecked. There are 17 residues in the CDR3. The V gene's germline CDR1 is LNHDA and CDR2 SQIVND (reference sequence). The CDR3: CASSTWTGGRDGYGYTF.

V and J are TRBV19 and TRBJ1-5; TCRdb's assignment of TRBD1 cannot be checked, as there is no DNA. CDR1 and CDR2 from the germline V gene are LNHDA and SQIVND (reference sequence). This CDR3 comprises 16 residues. This CDR3 reads CASSLPRGDGNQPQHF. The variable domain in full, completed from reference TRBV19 and TRBJ1-5, reads DGGITQSPKYLFRKEGQNVTLSCEQNLNHDAMYWYRQDPGQGLRLIYYSQIVNDFQKGDIAEGYSVSREKKESFPLTVTSAQKNPTAFYLCASSLPRGDGNQPQHFGDGTRLSIL.

The genes are TRBV20-1 and TRBJ2-3; with no DNA, the TCRdb D assignment of TRBD1 cannot be verified. Germline CDR1 and CDR2: DFQATT and SNEGSKA (reference sequence). This CDR3 is 13 amino acids long. This chain's CDR3 is CSARADPPDTQYF.

The chain recombines TRBV28 with TRBJ1-5; no DNA is available, so the TRBD1 call from TCRdb remains unchecked. Per germline, CDR1 MDHEN and CDR2 SYDVKM. This CDR3 has 15 residues. The CDR3 protein is CASSLEQGTRQPQHF.

The gene calls are TRBV10-3 and TRBJ1-2; the TCRdb call, TRBD1, lacks DNA for checking. Per germline, CDR1 ENHRY and CDR2 SYGVKD. The CDR3 totals 17 residues. The CDR3 sequence: CAISETIPQDTRYGYTF.

The chain carries TRBV11-2 and TRBJ1-2; TCRdb reports TRBD1, a call that lacks DNA to check it against. The CDR3 sequence is 13 residues long. Germline V gives CDR1 SGHAT, CDR2 FQNNGV. The CDR3 region is CASSLGTIYGYTF.

This chain connects TRBV27 to TRBJ1-2. The CDR3 consists of 11 residues. Germline V gene sequence: CDR1 MNHEY, CDR2 SMNVEV (reference sequence). The CDR3 loop reads CATDQFYGYTF.

The chain carries TRBV5-1 and TRBJ1-2; TCRdb selects TRBD1, and the lack of DNA leaves this call unchecked. The CDR3 totals 13 residues. Germline V gene data show CDR1 as SGHRS and CDR2 as YFSETQ. CDR3 in amino acids: CASSYDRSYGYTF.

This rearrangement joins TRBV18 to TRBJ2-7. Germline-derived CDR1 and CDR2 are KGHSH and LQKENI. The CDR3 is 14 amino acids. CDR3 sequence: CASSPEVSHHEQYF.

The chain is built from TRBV6-6 and TRBJ2-3; TCRdb's D gene call, TRBD2, goes unchecked for lack of DNA. The V gene's germline CDR1 is MNHNY and CDR2 SVGAGI (reference sequence). This CDR3 comprises 17 residues. CDR3 in amino acids: CASSSSGRAGSTDTQYF.

CDR3 sequence: CASSLVQGTTGELFF. The chain carries TRBV5-1 and TRBJ2-2. Germline V lookup: CDR1 SGHRS, CDR2 YFSETQ. The CDR3 covers 15 residues.

The rearrangement links TRBV20-1 to TRBJ2-4; TCRdb's D call of TRBD2 is untestable without DNA. The CDR3 loop spans 17 amino acids. Germline V CDR1 and CDR2: DFQATT, SNEGSKA (reference sequence). This CDR3 is CSARVGTSGSLGNIQYF.

The chain employs TRBV12-3 or TRBV12-4 and TRBJ1-1. This CDR3 has 14 residues. This CDR3 is CASSTTPMNTEAFF.

This chain joins TRBV5-1 and TRBJ2-3; TCRdb outputs TRBD2, but without DNA this stays unchecked. CDR3 length equals 14 residues. Germline CDR1 SGHRS, CDR2 YFSETQ. The CDR3 loop reads CASRETSGTDTQYF.

This chain connects TRBV6-4 to TRBJ2-4. Germline V gene sequence: CDR1 MRHNA, CDR2 SNTAGT. The CDR3 length is 14 residues. CDR3 in amino acids: CASSDSAGGNIQYF.

The J gene is TRBJ2-3, the V gene TRBV15; no DNA is available, so the TRBD2 call from TCRdb remains unchecked. The CDR3 consists of 16 residues. The germline V gene encodes CDR1 LNHNV and CDR2 YYDKDF (reference sequence). The chain's CDR3 is CATAGPEGLSTDTQYF.

V is TRBV4-3 and J is TRBJ1-4. Germline-derived CDR1 and CDR2 are LGHNA and YSLEER. The CDR3 has 15 residues. The CDR3 protein is CASSQGSATNEKLFF.

The V gene is TRBV30, the J gene TRBJ1-1. This CDR3 region has 14 residues. CDR1 is GTSNPN and CDR2 is SVGIG in the germline V gene (reference sequence). CDR3 loop: CAWSDLSMNTEAFF.

The chain has TRBV27 and TRBJ2-2. The CDR3 has 13 residues. CDR1 MNHEY and CDR2 SMNVEV come from the germline V gene (reference sequence). This CDR3 is CASSFRGTGELFF.

The rearrangement links TRBV5-1 to TRBJ2-7. The germline V gene encodes CDR1 SGHRS and CDR2 YFSETQ. The CDR3 length is 12 residues. This chain's CDR3 is CASSYNRYEQYF. The full variable domain, its missing parts supplied by reference TRBV5-1 and TRBJ2-7, is KAGVTQTPRYLIKTRGQQVTLSCSPISGHRSVSWYQQTPGQGLQFLFEYFSETQRNKGNFPGRFSGRQFSNSRSEMNVSTLELGDSALYLCASSYNRYEQYFGPGTRLTVT.

The gene calls are TRBV5-1 and TRBJ1-2; TCRdb's D gene call, TRBD1, goes unchecked for lack of DNA. The CDR3 extends over 15 amino acids. The germline V gene has CDR1 SGHRS and CDR2 YFSETQ. The CDR3 here is CASSLQGDANYGYTF.

The rearrangement joins TRBV7-8 to TRBJ2-2; TCRdb calls TRBD1, which cannot be checked without DNA. CDR1 is SGHVS and CDR2 is FQNEAQ in the germline V gene. The CDR3 loop spans 16 amino acids. CDR3 region: CASSSRDRENTGELFF.

The rearrangement joins TRBV18 to TRBJ2-7; TCRdb's D call, TRBD1, is unchecked because there is no DNA. Germline V gives CDR1 KGHSH, CDR2 LQKENI. The CDR3 is 16 residues long. Here the CDR3 reads CASSQSVGQGGYEQYF.

The V call is TRBV4-1, the J call TRBJ2-4; absent DNA, TCRdb's TRBD2 call cannot be checked. Germline-derived CDR1 and CDR2 are MGHRA and YSYEKL. The CDR3 is made up of 20 amino acids. This CDR3 reads CASSQDRLAGGYAAKNMQYF.

The CDR3 sequence is CAWSGRLAGGYNEQFF. The chain has TRBV30 and TRBJ2-1; TCRdb designates TRBD2, a call that cannot be tested without DNA. The germline gives CDR1 GTSNPN, CDR2 SVGIG (reference sequence). This CDR3 is built from 16 residues.